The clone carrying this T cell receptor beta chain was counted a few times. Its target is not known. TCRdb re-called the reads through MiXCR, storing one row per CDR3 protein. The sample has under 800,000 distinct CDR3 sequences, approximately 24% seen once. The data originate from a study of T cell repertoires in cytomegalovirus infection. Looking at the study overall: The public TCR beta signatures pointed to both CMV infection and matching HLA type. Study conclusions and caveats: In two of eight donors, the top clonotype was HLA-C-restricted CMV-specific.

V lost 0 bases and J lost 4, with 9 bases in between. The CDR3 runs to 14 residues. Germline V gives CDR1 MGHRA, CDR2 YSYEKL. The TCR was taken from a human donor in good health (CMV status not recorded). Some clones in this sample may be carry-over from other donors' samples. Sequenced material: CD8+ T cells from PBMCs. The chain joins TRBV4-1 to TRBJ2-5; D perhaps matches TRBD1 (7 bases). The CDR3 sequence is CASSQDQGGETQYF. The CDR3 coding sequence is TGCGCCAGCAGCCAAGACCAGGGGGGAGAGACCCAGTACTTC.